These 29 T cell receptor beta chains were sequenced from one sample in a study of T cells in Graves' hyperthyroidism and ophthalmopathy. Amplified TCR beta CDR3 regions came from RNA transcripts. Initially, a first-round RT-PCR of the TCR CDR3 employed the HTBI primer set. Each CDR3 protein gets one entry after TCRdb re-called the multiplex PCR reads with MiXCR. The table lists hundreds of thousands of distinct CDR3 sequences, 35% to 40% of them singletons. The sequencing input was blood. These receptors came from a man aged 18 to 29 with Graves' hyperthyroidism.

Note on this clonotype: The CDR3 carries no conserved terminal phenylalanine or tryptophan, so it likely arises from a read error. V usage is TRBV10-3 and J usage is TRBJ2-7; TRBD2 aligns across 10 bases. This CDR3 has 15 amino acids. Germline assignment: CDR1 ENHRY and CDR2 SYGVKD. V lost 4 bases, J lost 5 bases, and 8 bases stayed unmatched. Here the CDR3 DNA reads TGTGCCATCAGTGCCACTAGCGGGACTAGAGACGAGCAGTACCTC. It is translated as CAISATSGTRDEQYL.

This clonotype was picked up a small number of times. The genes are TRBV5-1 and TRBJ2-7, with 10 bases aligning to TRBD2. CDR1 and CDR2 (germline): SGHRS, YFSETQ. The ends lost 4 bases at V and 2 bases at J; junction bases unmatched: 3. The CDR3 loop spans 14 amino acids. The CDR3 loop reads CASSKREGPYEQYF. As DNA, the CDR3 is TGCGCCAGCAGCAAGCGGGAGGGCCCCTACGAGCAGTACTTC. The complete variable domain, with remaining parts taken from reference TRBV5-1 and TRBJ2-7, reads KAGVTQTPRYLIKTRGQQVTLSCSPISGHRSVSWYQQTPGQGLQFLFEYFSETQRNKGNFPGRFSGRQFSNSRSEMNVSTLELGDSALYLCASSKREGPYEQYFGPGTRLTVT.

On this clonotype: The junction departs from germline at one end; a sequencing error may be responsible. This sequence joins TRBV7-2 and TRBJ1-1; no reliable D call. The CDR3 is 12 amino acids. CDR1 is SGHTA and CDR2 is FQGNSA in the germline V gene. This CDR3 is CASSQANSEAFF. The CDR3 coding sequence is TGTGCCAGCAGCCAGGCGAACAGTGAAGCTTTCTTT.

This clonotype was picked up a small number of times. This sequence joins TRBV2 and TRBJ2-2; 7 positions match TRBD2. V dropped 5 bases and J dropped 5; count of bases not matched to a gene: 5. Germline V lookup: CDR1 SNHLY, CDR2 FYNNEI. The length of the CDR3 is 14 residues. CDR3 protein: CASSSGRGTGELFF. The CDR3 DNA follows: TGTGCCAGCAGTTCAGGGCGGGGGACCGGGGAGCTGTTTTTT.

This clonotype was detected many times. The V and J genes are TRBV2 and TRBJ1-1; D remains unclear. Germline V gene data show CDR1 as SNHLY and CDR2 as FYNNEI. V lost 11 bases, J lost 1 base, and 14 bases lay in between. The CDR3 totals 13 residues. The CDR3 DNA sequence: TGTGCCGCGTGGGCAGACCGGAACACTGAAGCTTTCTTT. This translates into CAAWADRNTEAFF.

This clonotype was observed at least ten times. This chain joins TRBV2 and TRBJ2-5; 7 bases are a match to TRBD2. This CDR3 is built from 12 residues. Per germline, CDR1 SNHLY and CDR2 FYNNEI. Germline trimming cut 6 bases from V and 6 bases from J; bases unmatched to any gene: 4. DNA of the CDR3: TGTGCCAGCAGGGGACTACTAAAGACCCAGTACTTC. Its translation: CASRGLLKTQYF.

This clonotype occurred a few times. The V call is TRBV20-1, the J call TRBJ2-5; 9 bases match TRBD1. Trimming cost V 3 bases and J 5 bases; bases outside gene matches: 7. This CDR3 spans 14 amino acids. Germline V lookup: CDR1 DFQATT, CDR2 SNEGSKA (reference sequence). Here the CDR3 reads CSARLGQGGETQYF. The CDR3, as DNA: TGCAGTGCTAGGCTGGGACAGGGAGGGGAGACCCAGTACTTC.

As regards this clonotype: This sequence may be a read error, since a much larger clone differs from it by one base. The rearrangement links TRBV9 to TRBJ1-1; TRBD1 might be the D (5 bases). CDR3 length: 13 residues. The germline V gene has CDR1 SGDLS and CDR2 YYNGEE. The CDR3, as DNA: TGTACCAGCAGCGTAGAAGGGGAGGGTGAAGCTTTCTTT. It specifies CTSSVEGEGEAFF.

This clonotype was seen a few times. The genes are TRBV5-4 and TRBJ2-5; the D gene is possibly TRBD1 (6 bases). Germline V gives CDR1 SGHNT, CDR2 YYREEE (reference sequence). This CDR3 is built from 14 residues. Trimming took 6 bases from V and 4 from J, leaving 16 bases between them. Here the CDR3 DNA reads TGTGCCAGCACCGCACAGGGTACGCGAGAGACCCAGTACTTC. It specifies CASTAQGTRETQYF.

The sample holds a few counts of this clonotype. V gene TRBV5-1 combines with J gene TRBJ2-2, with 10 bases aligning to TRBD1. This CDR3 has 15 residues. V shed 2 bases and J 4 bases; nucleotides not matched to a gene: 2. CDR1 is SGHRS and CDR2 is YFSETQ in the germline V gene. The CDR3 sequence is CASSFRTGGTGELFF. CDR3 sequence (DNA): TGCGCCAGCAGCTTCAGGACAGGGGGCACCGGGGAGCTGTTTTTT.

The chain couples TRBV7-2 to TRBJ1-6, with 9 bases fitting TRBD1. J gave up 8 bases and V 1 base, and 9 bases lay outside the gene matches. Germline V gene data show CDR1 as SGHTA and CDR2 as FQGNSA. The length of the CDR3 is 17 residues. The DNA for the CDR3 is TGTGCCAGCAGCTTAGAGGGAGGACAGGGGCAGGATTCACCCCTCCACTTT. Protein: CASSLEGGQGQDSPLHF.

Worth noting for this clonotype: At one of its ends the junction is not consistent with the germline gene, which may arise from a read error. The CDR3, as DNA: TGTACCAGCAGACGAGCGGGGGGTGGAGAGACCCAGTACTTC. This gives the protein CTSRRAGGGETQYF. This chain connects TRBV2 to TRBJ2-5; 9 bases are a match to TRBD2. CDR1 and CDR2 (germline): SNHLY, FYNNEI. The CDR3 is made up of 14 amino acids. Full variable domain (rest looked up from reference TRBV2 and TRBJ2-5): EPEVTQTPSHQVTQMGQEVILRCVPISNHLYFYWYRQILGQKVEFLVSFYNNEISEKSEIFDDQFSVERPDGSNFTLKIRSTKLEDSAMYFCTSRRAGGGETQYFGPGTRLLVL.

The V call is TRBV29-1, the J call TRBJ2-7; tentatively, D is TRBD1 (6 bases). V shed 0 bases and J shed 2 bases, with 11 bases lying between them. Germline CDR1 SQVTM, CDR2 ANQGSEA. The CDR3 extends over 14 amino acids. In DNA, the CDR3 is TGCAGCGTTGAAGAGTCACCAGGGGCCTACGAGCAGTACTTC. Translated: CSVEESPGAYEQYF.

This chain links TRBV10-3 with TRBJ2-7; 9 nucleotides agree with TRBD1. The CDR3 runs 14 residues. CDR1 is ENHRY and CDR2 is SYGVKD in the germline V gene. V gave up 6 bases and J gave up 5 bases; unmatched junction bases: 8. CDR3 residues: CAIRTGTGFDEQYF. CDR3 nucleotides: TGTGCCATCAGAACCGGGACAGGGTTCGACGAGCAGTACTTC.

This rearrangement joins TRBV4-1 to TRBJ1-4; no firm D call. Per germline, CDR1 MGHRA and CDR2 YSYEKL. Trimming cost V 1 base and J 4 bases, with 4 bases left between them. There are 13 residues in the CDR3. DNA for the CDR3: TGCGCCAGCAGCCAAGTCATTAATGAAAAACTGTTTTTT. It yields the protein CASSQVINEKLFF.

This clonotype was seen a few times. The V call is TRBV7-9, the J call TRBJ1-1; D perhaps matches TRBD1 (5 bases). The V end was cut by 3 bases, the J end by 10 bases, with 15 bases between. The CDR3 totals 13 residues. Germline V gene lookup returns CDR1 SEHNR and CDR2 FQNEAQ (reference sequence). The chain's CDR3 is CASSFPGARGAFF. In DNA, the CDR3 is TGTGCCAGCAGCTTCCCTGGGGCGAGGGGAGCTTTCTTT.

This clonotype was observed a handful of times. The genes are TRBV19 and TRBJ2-6, with D possibly being TRBD2 (6 bases). V was pared by 6 bases and J by 0 bases, with 18 bases between. This CDR3 contains 18 residues. CDR1 and CDR2 from the germline V gene are LNHDA and SQIVND (reference sequence). CDR3 region: CASSPRLMGLSGANVLTF. The CDR3 coding sequence is TGTGCCAGTAGCCCTAGACTCATGGGACTCTCTGGGGCCAACGTCCTGACTTTC.

This chain joins TRBV29-1 and TRBJ2-5; 9 nucleotides match TRBD1. There are 15 residues in the CDR3. Germline-derived CDR1 and CDR2 are SQVTM and ANQGSEA. Germline trimming cut 6 bases from V and 5 bases from J; bases unmatched to any gene: 13. CDR3 DNA sequence: TGCAGCGTGACATTCGAAACAGGGGGCGAGGAGACCCAGTACTTC. Translating gives CSVTFETGGEETQYF.

This clonotype was seen only a few times. V gene TRBV7-2 combines with J gene TRBJ2-5; D gene uncertain. CDR3 length: 15 residues. Per the germline V gene, CDR1 is SGHTA and CDR2 is FQGNSA. The V end lost 3 bases, the J end lost 3 bases, and 14 bases lay between the germline ends. The CDR3 protein is CASSLPAIGEETQYF. The CDR3 DNA reads as TGTGCCAGCAGCTTGCCAGCGATAGGAGAAGAGACCCAGTACTTC.

This clonotype was observed at least ten times. The J gene is TRBJ1-5, the V gene TRBV24-1, with D unresolved. This CDR3 is 17 amino acids long. The germline gives CDR1 KGHDR, CDR2 SFDVKD. Trimming shortened V by 7 bases and J by 0 bases, and 18 bases separated the two germline ends. CDR3 sequence (DNA): TGTGCCACCAGGCCTCTAGTTTGGGTGTATAGCAATCAGCCCCAGCATTTT. Translating gives CATRPLVWVYSNQPQHF.

The V and J genes are TRBV5-5 and TRBJ2-7, with TRBD2 matching over 11 bases. This CDR3 region has 15 residues. Germline lookup yields CDR1 SGHKS and CDR2 YYEKEE (reference sequence). V lost 4 bases to trimming and J lost 4 bases; unmatched junction nucleotides: 7. The CDR3 sequence is CASSQTSGRRYEQYF. The CDR3 nucleotides are TGTGCCAGCAGCCAAACTAGCGGGAGAAGGTACGAGCAGTACTTC.

V usage is TRBV6-5 and J usage is TRBJ1-2, with no clear D. This CDR3 region has 15 residues. CDR1 is MNHEY and CDR2 is SVGAGI in the germline V gene. The germline V and J ends were trimmed by 3 bases and 0 bases, with 11 bases remaining between them. DNA of the CDR3: TGTGCCAGCAGTTATGGGAGGATAGCTAACTATGGCTACACCTTC. Its translation: CASSYGRIANYGYTF.

This chain links TRBV7-9 with TRBJ1-6; D unresolved. Germline V CDR1 and CDR2: SEHNR, FQNEAQ (reference sequence). Trimming left V 2 bases short and J 3 bases short, with 5 bases between. The CDR3 has 14 amino acids. CDR3 sequence reads: CASSLFDYNSPLHF. The CDR3 DNA reads as TGTGCCAGCAGCTTATTTGACTATAATTCACCCCTCCACTTT. Based on the CDR3 plus reference TRBV7-9 and TRBJ1-6, the full variable domain is DTGVSQNPRHKITKRGQNVTFRCDPISEHNRLYWYRQTLGQGPEFLTYFQNEAQLEKSRLLSDRFSAERPKGSFSTLEIQRTEQGDSAMYLCASSLFDYNSPLHFGNGTRLTVT.

The chain carries TRBV10-3 and TRBJ1-1; no reliable D call. The CDR3 runs to 13 residues. The V and J ends lost 2 bases and 1 base respectively, with 5 bases between them. Germline CDR1 and CDR2: ENHRY and SYGVKD. The CDR3 nucleotides read TGTGCCATCAGTGAGACCGAGAACACTGAAGCTTTCTTT. This gives the protein CAISETENTEAFF.

The chain uses TRBV10-1 and TRBJ2-2; D is tentatively TRBD1 or TRBD2 (5 bases each). Trimming stripped 6 bases from V and 8 bases from J, with 22 bases between. The germline V gene has CDR1 WNHNN and CDR2 SYGVQD (reference sequence). The CDR3 is 16 residues long. CDR3 bases: TGCGCCAGCAGCCCAACCTCCGGGACCTTAGGAGGGGAGCTGTTTTTT. Protein product: CASSPTSGTLGGELFF.

The gene calls are TRBV20-1 and TRBJ2-7; 13 nucleotides agree with TRBD2. V was clipped by 6 bases and J by 3 bases; unmatched bases: 5. CDR3 size: 14 residues. The germline gives CDR1 DFQATT, CDR2 SNEGSKA (reference sequence). The CDR3 nucleotides read TGCAGTGCCTGGACTAGCGGGGGATTCTACGAGCAGTACTTC. Protein: CSAWTSGGFYEQYF.

This clonotype occurred a few times. The chain joins TRBV12-3 or TRBV12-4 to TRBJ2-5, with D tentatively TRBD2 (6 bases). Trimming shortened V by 4 bases and J by 2 bases, and 11 bases separated the two germline ends. The CDR3 runs to 14 residues. In DNA form, the CDR3 reads TGTGCCAGCAGTTCGGGACTGGCTCAAGAGACCCAGTACTTC. Amino acid sequence: CASSSGLAQETQYF.

The genes are TRBV5-1 and TRBJ2-5, with D tentatively TRBD1 (6 bases). Trimming removed 0 bases at V and 1 base at J, with 10 bases between. CDR1 is SGHRS, CDR2 YFSETQ, per germline. This CDR3 spans 15 amino acids. The CDR3: CASSLDRTAQETQYF. The CDR3 DNA sequence: TGCGCCAGCAGCTTGGATAGGACAGCCCAAGAGACCCAGTACTTC.

The chain has TRBV12-3 or TRBV12-4 and TRBJ1-4, with D maybe TRBD1 (6 bases). Trimming took off 7 bases at V and 8 bases at J, with 17 bases between the two ends. The CDR3 has 14 residues. The CDR3 region is CASTPGAGREKLFF. The CDR3 coding sequence is TGTGCCAGCACCCCAGGGGCAGGACGGGAAAAACTGTTTTTT.